This T cell receptor beta chain comes out of a study of T cells after yellow fever vaccination. Study overall: The fractions with low cell numbers were processed using SMART-Seq v4 Ultra Low Input.

The CDR3 is 14 residues long. Germline assignment: CDR1 ENHRY and CDR2 SYGVKD. Trimming pared 7 bases from V and 9 bases from J, leaving 19 bases between. Concerning this clonotype itself: Antigen unknown.

Study conclusions and caveats: Post-booster repertoires again held most primary-vaccination clones (about 95% CD4, 88% CD8). Of the clonotypes, a small share occurred in both CD4 and CD8 compartments.

Template-switching 5'RACE yielded the TCR cDNA; a universal primer site and UMIs were added in the process. TCRdb analysed the 5' RACE reads with MiXCR anew, one entry per CDR3 protein. The sample shows about 220,000 distinct CDR3 sequences, approximately 3% of them seen only once. The sequence derives from a man younger than 35 who received the YFV17D yellow fever vaccine. J is TRBJ2-1 and V is TRBV10-3; D may be TRBD2 (7 bases). The sample was CD4+ T cells sorted from PBMCs, taken 10 days after the yellow fever booster vaccination. The CDR3 DNA reads TGTGCCATCATGGGCGGGGGCCTATCCGGTGAGCAGTTCTTC. Translation: CAIMGGGLSGEQFF.